Below are 19 T cell receptor beta chains sequenced from a single sample in a study of blood T cell repertoires in COVID-19. Assay used: immunoSEQ multiplex PCR; TCRdb lists only in-frame clones, some missing. The sample lists 200,000 to 250,000 clones, about 80% occurring once. The sequenced sample was peripheral blood. The origin of the receptors is an elderly man with acute or convalescent COVID-19.

J is TRBJ1-2 and V is TRBV7-2; the D gene is possibly TRBD1 (6 bases). CDR1 and CDR2 (germline): SGHTA, FQGNSA. This CDR3 comprises 15 residues. Trimming removed 0 bases from V and 6 bases from J, with 14 bases in between. CDR3 protein: CASSLAVLQGDGYTF. The CDR3 DNA reads TGTGCCAGCAGCTTAGCGGTACTACAGGGAGATGGCTACACCTTC.

The gene calls are TRBV3-1 (or the pseudogene TRBV3-2) and TRBJ2-1; 11 nucleotides match TRBD1. V gave up 5 bases and J gave up 2 bases; unmatched junction bases: 2. Germline CDR1 is LGHDT and CDR2 is YNNKEL (reference sequence). The CDR3 has 15 amino acids. The CDR3 nucleotides are TGTGCCAGCAGCTCGGGACAGGGGGCCTACAATGAGCAGTTCTTC. The encoded protein is CASSSGQGAYNEQFF.

The chain links TRBV28 to TRBJ1-4; 12 bases are a match to TRBD1. This CDR3 comprises 16 residues. Germline CDR1 reads MDHEN; CDR2 reads SYDVKM. After removal of 5 bases from V and 5 bases from J, the junction contained 6 bases not matched to a gene. This CDR3 reads CASSPGQGAPNEKLFF. DNA for the CDR3: TGTGCCAGCAGTCCGGGACAGGGGGCCCCCAATGAAAAACTGTTTTTT.

The gene calls are TRBV25-1 and TRBJ1-1, with D possibly being TRBD1 (5 bases). The germline V gene encodes CDR1 MGHDK and CDR2 SYGVNS. The CDR3 runs to 15 residues. The ends were cut back, 1 base at V and 2 bases at J, with 11 bases in the middle. The CDR3 coding sequence is TGTGCCAGCAGTGAATTGCAGGGTTTTAACACTGAAGCTTTCTTT. Its protein product is CASSELQGFNTEAFF.

This clone has just a few counts. This chain connects TRBV11-2 to TRBJ1-1; possible D gene TRBD1, 5 bases. With 7 bases removed from V and 1 base from J, the gap between germline ends came to 19 bases. Per germline, CDR1 SGHAT and CDR2 FQNNGV. There are 16 residues in the CDR3. The CDR3 reads CASTPWGRSRNTEAFF. For the CDR3, the DNA is TGTGCCAGCACCCCGTGGGGCAGGAGTAGGAACACTGAAGCTTTCTTT.

The chain couples TRBV5-6 to TRBJ2-7, with 8 positions matching TRBD1. Unmatched junction bases numbered 5, after V lost 3 bases and J lost 6 bases. The CDR3 runs to 13 residues. Germline CDR1 reads SGHDT; CDR2 reads YYEEEE. This CDR3 reads CASSSADRGEQYF. As DNA, the CDR3 is TGTGCCAGCAGCTCTGCTGACAGGGGCGAGCAGTACTTC.

This chain uses TRBV4-1 with TRBJ1-6, with 9 bases that match TRBD1. V lost 0 bases to trimming and J lost 7 bases; unmatched junction nucleotides: 4. CDR1 and CDR2 from the germline V gene are MGHRA and YSYEKL. The CDR3 sequence is 16 residues long. CDR3 sequence: CASSQEQGARNSPLHF. CDR3 nucleotide sequence: TGCGCCAGCAGCCAAGAACAGGGGGCAAGGAATTCACCCCTCCACTTT.

The chain couples TRBV10-1 to TRBJ2-3; TRBD2 aligns across 8 bases. Germline V gives CDR1 WNHNN, CDR2 SYGVQD (reference sequence). V trimming: 8 bases; J trimming: 6 bases; junction bases outside the gene matches: 7. The CDR3 is made up of 13 amino acids. CDR3 bases: TGCGCCAGCTCCCCGGGGGGGCCGGATACGCAGTATTTT. The encoded protein is CASSPGGPDTQYF.

The chain carries TRBV27 and TRBJ2-7; 9 nucleotides match TRBD2. CDR1 is MNHEY and CDR2 is SMNVEV in the germline V gene (reference sequence). The CDR3 consists of 16 residues. Unmatched junction bases numbered 9, after V lost 3 bases and J lost 3 bases. The CDR3 protein is CASSFTGTSLRYEQYF. The CDR3 DNA follows: TGTGCCAGCAGTTTCACCGGGACTAGCCTTCGCTACGAGCAGTACTTC.

This chain connects TRBV10-3 to TRBJ2-6, with D perhaps matching TRBD1 (5 bases). Between the trimmed V and J ends, which lost 6 bases and 0 bases, there was a span of 12 bases. Germline loops: CDR1 ENHRY, CDR2 SYGVKD. This CDR3 is built from 16 residues. The CDR3 nucleotides are TGTGCCATCAGAGACAGATCTAACTCTGGGGCCAACGTCCTGACTTTC. Its translation is CAIRDRSNSGANVLTF.

The chain couples TRBV4-2 to TRBJ2-3, with 7 bases aligning to TRBD2. The CDR3 consists of 17 residues. From germline, CDR1 is LGHNA and CDR2 YNFKEQ. V lost 0 bases to trimming and J lost 1 base; unmatched junction nucleotides: 7. Here the CDR3 DNA reads TGTGCCAGCAGCCAAGAAGCGGGGCTGCATCGCACAGATACGCAGTATTTT. Translated, it gives CASSQEAGLHRTDTQYF.

The rearrangement links TRBV28 to TRBJ2-1; 7 bases match TRBD1. The germline CDR1 and CDR2 sequences are MDHEN and SYDVKM. The junction had 10 bases not matched to a gene; V was cut back by 3 bases and J by 8 bases. CDR3 size: 15 residues. CDR3 protein: CASSFVSGGRDEQFF. Written as DNA, the CDR3 is TGTGCCAGCAGTTTTGTGTCAGGGGGAAGGGATGAGCAGTTCTTC.

The chain links TRBV24-1 to TRBJ1-5; no definite D call. V lost 4 bases and J 1 base, leaving 13 bases between the germline ends. Germline CDR1 KGHDR, CDR2 SFDVKD. This CDR3 is 16 amino acids long. The CDR3, as DNA: TGTGCCACCAGTGAAACGGGGAGTTGGAGCAATCAGCCCCAGCATTTT. It codes for CATSETGSWSNQPQHF.

A few counts support this clone. V is TRBV12-3 or TRBV12-4 and J is TRBJ1-6, with a tentative D call TRBD1 (6 bases). The V and J ends lost 5 bases and 9 bases respectively, with 11 bases between them. The CDR3 runs 13 residues. The CDR3 DNA sequence: TGTGCCAGCAGTCCCGGACAGTCTTCACCCCTCCACTTT. The encoded protein is CASSPGQSSPLHF.

CDR3 nucleotide sequence: TGTGCCAGCAGTCCTAGGGGGCGAGGAAGCAATCAGCCCCAGCATTTT. This encodes CASSPRGRGSNQPQHF. This chain joins TRBV27 and TRBJ1-5; the match to TRBD1 covers 7 bases. The ends lost 5 bases at V and 1 base at J; junction bases unmatched: 8. Per the germline V gene, CDR1 is MNHEY and CDR2 is SMNVEV (reference sequence). This CDR3 is built from 16 residues.

V and J are TRBV5-6 and TRBJ1-1; 7 bases are shared with TRBD1. CDR1 and CDR2 (germline): SGHDT, YYEEEE. V dropped 4 bases and J dropped 2; count of bases not matched to a gene: 5. This CDR3 is built from 14 residues. The CDR3 bases are TGTGCCAGCAGCCTGGGACAGCATAACACTGAAGCTTTCTTT. Its translation: CASSLGQHNTEAFF.

This clone has a handful of counts. The V gene is TRBV5-1, the J gene TRBJ2-1; 10 bases are shared with TRBD2. CDR3 size: 15 residues. From germline, CDR1 is SGHRS and CDR2 YFSETQ. J gave up 9 bases and V 0 bases, and 6 bases lay outside the gene matches. The CDR3 sequence is CASSLVASGRSEQFF. In nucleotides, the CDR3 is TGCGCCAGCAGCTTGGTGGCTAGCGGGAGATCTGAGCAGTTCTTC.

This clone came up a few times. The chain uses TRBV19 and TRBJ1-6; 7 bases match TRBD1. Germline V lookup: CDR1 LNHDA, CDR2 SQIVND (reference sequence). The CDR3 sequence is 15 residues long. J was trimmed by 2 bases and V by 6 bases; bases with no gene match: 4. DNA for the CDR3: TGTGCCAGTAGAGACCAGGGGGCCTATAATTCACCCCTCCACTTT. Translation: CASRDQGAYNSPLHF. Supplemented by reference TRBV19 and TRBJ1-6, the full variable domain reads DGGITQSPKYLFRKEGQNVTLSCEQNLNHDAMYWYRQDPGQGLRLIYYSQIVNDFQKGDIAEGYSVSREKKESFPLTVTSAQKNPTAFYLCASRDQGAYNSPLHFGNGTRLTVT.

The genes are TRBV2 and TRBJ2-2; 8 nucleotides line up with TRBD1. J was trimmed by 7 bases and V by 4 bases; bases with no gene match: 8. This CDR3 is 15 amino acids long. Germline lookup yields CDR1 SNHLY and CDR2 FYNNEI. CDR3 loop: CASSAGAGGGGELFF. The CDR3 coding sequence is TGTGCCAGCAGTGCCGGAGCAGGGGGCGGCGGGGAGCTGTTTTTT.